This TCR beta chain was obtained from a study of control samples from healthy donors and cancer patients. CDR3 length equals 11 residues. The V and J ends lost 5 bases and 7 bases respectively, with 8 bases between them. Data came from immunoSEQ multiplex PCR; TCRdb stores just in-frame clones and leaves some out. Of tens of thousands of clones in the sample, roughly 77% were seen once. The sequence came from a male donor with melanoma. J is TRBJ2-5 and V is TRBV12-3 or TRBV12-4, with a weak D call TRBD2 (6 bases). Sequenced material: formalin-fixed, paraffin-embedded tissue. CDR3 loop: CASSGRWTQYF. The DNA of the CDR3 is TGTGCCAGCAGTGGGAGGTGGACCCAGTACTTC.